This T cell receptor beta chain was recovered during a study of identical twins. Template switching created a universal primer site, and the cDNA included unique molecular identifiers. TCRdb fed the 5' RACE reads into MiXCR, producing one record per CDR3 protein. The sample lists approximately 620,000 distinct CDR3 sequences, over 8.5% seen once, with 0.85% to 1% in the top ten. Every sampled donor was Caucasian and healthy. Trimming pared 4 bases from V and 0 bases from J, leaving 12 bases between. Germline V gene lookup returns CDR1 SEHNR and CDR2 FQNEAQ (reference sequence). The CDR3 loop spans 16 amino acids. These data were likewise used in another study, on yellow fever vaccine responses in identical twins.

This sequence was found in a woman aged 18-29 years in good health. Sequenced: PBMCs. The chain is built from TRBV7-9 and TRBJ1-4; D call uncertain. CDR3 residues: CASSSGVGSTNEKLFF. The CDR3 DNA sequence: TGTGCCAGCAGCTCTGGGGTCGGGTCAACTAATGAAAAACTGTTTTTT. Full variable domain (rest looked up from reference TRBV7-9 and TRBJ1-4): DTGVSQNPRHKITKRGQNVTFRCDPISEHNRLYWYRQTLGQGPEFLTYFQNEAQLEKSRLLSDRFSAERPKGSFSTLEIQRTEQGDSAMYLCASSSGVGSTNEKLFFGSGTQLSVL.